This T cell receptor (beta chain) is from a study of T-cell memory formation after mild COVID-19. Study-wide results and caveats: Researchers report contracting CD4+ clones mostly in CM and EM, with CD8+ clones in EMRA. Prior to infection, memory already included some responding clones, suggesting cross-reactive memory joined.

Constant-segment primers were used for 5'RACE, and the resulting TCR alpha and TCR beta cDNA libraries carried sample barcodes and UMIs. TCRdb re-called the 5' RACE reads with MiXCR, one entry per CDR3 protein. Among 500,000 to 650,000 distinct CDR3 sequences listed, less than 25% were seen once. V trimming: 6 bases; J trimming: 3 bases; junction bases outside the gene matches: 4. There are 15 residues in the CDR3. CDR1 and CDR2 (germline): SEHNR, FQNEAQ (reference sequence). Points on this clonotype: The antigen remains unidentified.

Sequencing used PBMCs or a T cell subset sorted from them (not recorded which). The receptor was derived from an adult woman who had mild COVID-19 (a few samples of this study predate the infection). Cell type and time point are not known. The chain recombines TRBV7-9 with TRBJ2-3; 12 nucleotides match TRBD1. CDR3 sequence (DNA): TGTGCCAGCAGATGGGACAGGGGGCCAACAGATACGCAGTATTTT. Translating it yields CASRWDRGPTDTQYF.